This TCR beta chain came from a study of cytomegalovirus exposure and HLA in healthy donors. After removal of 3 bases from V and 3 bases from J, the junction contained 4 bases not matched to a gene. This CDR3 is 15 amino acids long. Germline V CDR1 and CDR2: SGHRS, YFSETQ. With 60 Vbeta and 13 Jbeta primers, the PCR was carried out. The data were produced by immunoSEQ multiplex PCR, yet TCRdb's version contains in-frame clones alone and is incomplete. This sample's table has some 70,000 clones. Whole-study findings and limits: A prior analysis recorded that most TCR beta V segments were productive about 87% or about 30% of the time. Sequencing likely generated an artifact that appeared as a cluster of highly shared sequence variants. The study recorded 160 or so TCR beta chains that were cytomegalovirus-associated. In a later analysis, approximately 18,000 TCR beta sequences were associated with HLA alleles at 0.05 false discovery rate.

Details on this clone: Its antigen is unknown.

The specimen sequenced was PBMCs. V gene TRBV5-1 combines with J gene TRBJ1-5, with 9 nucleotides matching TRBD1. The TCR was taken from a boy between 10 and 17 years old in good health and CMV-seronegative. CDR3 coding DNA: TGCGCCAGCAGCTCCGGACAGGGGAACAATCAGCCCCAGCATTTT. It encodes CASSSGQGNNQPQHF.